The next 18 T cell receptor beta chains were all read from a single sample in a study of T cell responses to AZD1222 COVID-19 vaccine. Measured with immunoSEQ multiplex PCR; TCRdb has only the in-frame clones, and not every one. There are tens of thousands of clones in the sample; about 91% occur only once, and 10% to 13% lies in the top ten. Here the sequenced sample was peripheral blood, taken on day 0 of MenACWY control vaccination. These receptors came from an adult in good health.

V gene TRBV11-2 combines with J gene TRBJ1-2, with D perhaps TRBD1 (6 bases). Trimming shortened V by 4 bases and J by 3 bases, and 21 bases separated the two germline ends. There are 17 residues in the CDR3. Germline-derived CDR1 and CDR2 are SGHAT and FQNNGV. The CDR3 sequence: CASSSIRGRIAHYGYTF. The CDR3 bases are TGTGCCAGCAGCTCCATTCGGGGGCGGATCGCCCACTATGGCTACACCTTC.

The chain carries TRBV24-1 and TRBJ2-2; no reliable D call. Per germline, CDR1 KGHDR and CDR2 SFDVKD. This CDR3 is 13 amino acids long. V was shortened by 6 bases and J by 5 bases, with 9 bases between the two germline ends. CDR3: CATSRVGTGELFF. DNA of the CDR3: TGTGCCACCAGTCGGGTTGGAACCGGGGAGCTGTTTTTT.

The chain is built from TRBV7-9 and TRBJ1-4, with unresolved D. The V end lost 3 bases, the J end lost 5 bases, and 7 bases lay between the germline ends. The CDR3 sequence is 13 residues long. Germline V lookup: CDR1 SEHNR, CDR2 FQNEAQ (reference sequence). CDR3 nucleotides: TGTGCCAGCAGCTTCACTCCGAATGAAAAACTGTTTTTT. This encodes CASSFTPNEKLFF. Variable domain in full (rest from reference TRBV7-9 and TRBJ1-4): DTGVSQNPRHKITKRGQNVTFRCDPISEHNRLYWYRQTLGQGPEFLTYFQNEAQLEKSRLLSDRFSAERPKGSFSTLEIQRTEQGDSAMYLCASSFTPNEKLFFGSGTQLSVL.

This chain uses TRBV5-1 with TRBJ1-4; the D is unclear. The CDR3 has 13 amino acids. Germline V gene sequence: CDR1 SGHRS, CDR2 YFSETQ. Trimming cost V 1 base and J 8 bases, with 9 bases left between them. The CDR3 protein is CASSLRGDEKLFF. In DNA form, the CDR3 reads TGCGCCAGCAGCTTGCGAGGAGACGAAAAACTGTTTTTT. The full variable domain, rest sourced from reference TRBV5-1 and TRBJ1-4, is KAGVTQTPRYLIKTRGQQVTLSCSPISGHRSVSWYQQTPGQGLQFLFEYFSETQRNKGNFPGRFSGRQFSNSRSEMNVSTLELGDSALYLCASSLRGDEKLFFGSGTQLSVL.

The rearrangement uses TRBV19 and TRBJ1-2, with no clear D. The CDR3 has 15 residues. In germline, CDR1 is LNHDA, CDR2 SQIVND (reference sequence). V shed 2 bases and J shed 2 bases, with 12 bases lying between them. The CDR3 DNA is TGTGCCAGTAGTATAAATCGAGACTTCAACTATGGCTACACCTTC. Protein sequence: CASSINRDFNYGYTF.

A few counts support this clone. The chain uses TRBV21-1 and TRBJ1-1. TRBV21-1 is flagged as a pseudogene. There are 15 residues in the CDR3. The CDR3: CASSKGAGANTEAFF. CDR3 nucleotides: TGTGCCAGCAGCAAAGGAGCGGGAGCGAACACTGAAGCTTTCTTT.

The chain couples TRBV5-1 to TRBJ1-2; D unclear. The CDR3 totals 14 residues. The germline V gene has CDR1 SGHRS and CDR2 YFSETQ. V dropped 1 base and J dropped 8 bases, with 15 bases sitting between them. Here the CDR3 reads CASSLLGEVQGYTF. Here the CDR3 DNA reads TGCGCCAGCAGCTTGCTCGGAGAAGTGCAGGGCTACACCTTC.

The V call is TRBV30, the J call TRBJ1-1; 8 nucleotides line up with TRBD1. CDR3 length: 13 residues. The V and J ends lost 0 bases and 8 bases, in that order; junction bases with no gene match: 5. Germline V gene data show CDR1 as GTSNPN and CDR2 as SVGIG (reference sequence). CDR3 nucleotide sequence: TGTGCCTGGAGTGTTCCCCGGGACAGGGAAGCTTTCTTT. It yields the protein CAWSVPRDREAFF.

CDR3 protein: CASSHAAYGAEAFF. DNA of the CDR3: TGTGCCAGCAGCCACGCGGCGTATGGGGCTGAAGCTTTCTTT. The chain uses TRBV14 and TRBJ1-1; D unresolved. Germline lookup yields CDR1 SGHDN and CDR2 FVKESK. Trimming cost V 3 bases and J 6 bases, with 14 bases left between them. The CDR3 length is 14 residues.

The CDR3 DNA sequence: TGTGCCAGCAGCTTAGTCGGGGGGCTGGGCACCGGGGAGCTGTTTTTT. Translated: CASSLVGGLGTGELFF. The chain couples TRBV7-2 to TRBJ2-2, with a weak D call TRBD2 (7 bases). Trimming stripped 1 base from V and 4 bases from J, with 13 bases between. This CDR3 is built from 16 residues. CDR1 SGHTA and CDR2 FQGNSA come from the germline V gene.

The chain joins TRBV18 to TRBJ1-1; no clear D. Germline CDR1 KGHSH, CDR2 LQKENI. The length of the CDR3 is 12 residues. V lost 2 bases, J lost 1 base, and 2 bases lay in between. The CDR3 spells CASSPANTEAFF. CDR3 coding DNA: TGTGCCAGCTCACCAGCGAACACTGAAGCTTTCTTT.

V is TRBV6-1 and J is TRBJ1-2; no clear D. This CDR3 is built from 15 residues. Trimming removed 1 base at V and 6 bases at J, with 15 bases between. Germline V gives CDR1 MNHNS, CDR2 SASEGT. Here the CDR3 reads CASSEEGRDHDGYTF. As DNA, the CDR3 is TGTGCCAGCAGTGAAGAGGGCCGCGATCATGATGGCTACACCTTC.

The CDR3: CASSETVNTGELFF. Written as DNA, the CDR3 is TGTGCCAGCAGTGAGACAGTGAACACCGGGGAGCTGTTTTTT. This chain connects TRBV2 to TRBJ2-2, with D possibly TRBD1 on 5 matching bases. V lost 3 bases to trimming and J lost 1 base, with 6 bases between them. CDR1 and CDR2 (germline): SNHLY, FYNNEI. The CDR3 has 14 amino acids.

The V gene is TRBV28, the J gene TRBJ2-4; no clear D. CDR3 length equals 15 residues. Germline CDR1 MDHEN, CDR2 SYDVKM. V was shortened by 1 base and J by 0 bases, with 7 bases between the two germline ends. CDR3 coding DNA: TGTGCCAGCAGTTTATTGGGAATAGCCAAAAACATTCAGTACTTC. It translates to CASSLLGIAKNIQYF.

The V call is TRBV28, the J call TRBJ1-5, with 9 bases that match TRBD1. The CDR3 has 14 residues. With 5 bases clipped from V and 11 bases from J, the junction kept 10 bases outside the gene matches. Germline V gene lookup returns CDR1 MDHEN and CDR2 SYDVKM. CDR3 nucleotides: TGTGCCAGCAGTCGGACAGGGGACATGATGTCCCAGCATTTT. Its protein product is CASSRTGDMMSQHF.

The chain has TRBV29-1 and TRBJ1-2; D is perhaps TRBD1 (5 bases). Germline CDR1 SQVTM, CDR2 ANQGSEA. V was pared by 7 bases and J by 8 bases, with 20 bases between. The CDR3 length is 13 residues. In DNA form, the CDR3 reads TGCAGCGCCGGGGGGAGAGGGGCCTTGGGCTACACCTTC. It encodes CSAGGRGALGYTF.

As DNA, the CDR3 is TGCGCCAGCAGCCCCAGGACACCCTACTACGAGCAGTACTTC. It is translated as CASSPRTPYYEQYF. This chain connects TRBV5-1 to TRBJ2-7; a possible D gene is TRBD1 (5 bases). Germline assignment: CDR1 SGHRS and CDR2 YFSETQ. This CDR3 region has 14 residues. The V and J ends lost 4 bases and 3 bases respectively, with 14 bases between them.

The rearrangement uses TRBV5-4 and TRBJ2-3; D remains unclear. The CDR3 consists of 14 residues. Germline assignment: CDR1 SGHNT and CDR2 YYREEE (reference sequence). With 3 bases removed from V and 4 bases from J, the gap between germline ends came to 12 bases. CDR3 region: CASSWDWEADTQYF. The CDR3 nucleotides are TGTGCCAGCAGCTGGGATTGGGAAGCAGATACGCAGTATTTT.